The 26 T cell receptor beta chains given below trace back to one sample, sequenced in a study of blood T cell repertoires in COVID-19. Only in-frame clones appear in the TCRdb table, and some are missing; sequencing was by immunoSEQ multiplex PCR. The data contain 150,000 to 200,000 clones, approximately 83% of them seen just once; the ten biggest clones take up 10% to 15%. Sequenced material: peripheral blood. These receptors were collected from an older man who had recovered from COVID-19.

The rearrangement links TRBV7-2 to TRBJ1-5; 8 bases are a match to TRBD1. V lost 3 bases, J lost 7 bases, and 14 bases stayed unmatched. The V gene's germline CDR1 is SGHTA and CDR2 FQGNSA. The length of the CDR3 is 17 residues. The CDR3 protein is CASSFHMTGAAGQPQHF. The CDR3 nucleotides are TGTGCCAGCAGCTTCCACATGACAGGGGCAGCGGGGCAGCCCCAGCATTTT.

The chain uses TRBV2 and TRBJ1-6; D perhaps matches TRBD1 (5 bases). This CDR3 region has 14 residues. Germline V gene lookup returns CDR1 SNHLY and CDR2 FYNNEI. V lost 10 bases, J lost 5 bases, and 15 bases lay in between. CDR3 coding DNA: TGTGCCATCAGGCAGGACACCAATAATTCACCCCTCCACTTT. As protein: CAIRQDTNNSPLHF.

The rearrangement links TRBV24-1 to TRBJ2-1; TRBD1 agrees at 9 bases. In germline, CDR1 is KGHDR, CDR2 SFDVKD. Trimming cost V 7 bases and J 0 bases; bases outside gene matches: 3. There are 15 residues in the CDR3. The DNA for the CDR3 is TGTGCCACCAGCCCGACAGGGGGCTCCTACAATGAGCAGTTCTTC. It is translated as CATSPTGGSYNEQFF.

This chain connects TRBV10-3 to TRBJ1-6, with 7 bases that match TRBD1. J was trimmed by 14 bases and V by 2 bases; bases with no gene match: 9. There are 14 residues in the CDR3. Looked up from germline, CDR1 is ENHRY and CDR2 is SYGVKD. CDR3 bases: TGTGCCATCAGTGAGGACAGGGACGTGAGAACCCTCCACTTT. Translation: CAISEDRDVRTLHF.

The chain uses TRBV5-1 and TRBJ2-1, with 7 bases identical to TRBD2. Germline lookup yields CDR1 SGHRS and CDR2 YFSETQ. The CDR3 has 16 amino acids. Trimming took 5 bases from V and 1 from J; bases not matched to a gene: 9. The CDR3 spells CASSMKTGGSYNEQFF. CDR3 nucleotide sequence: TGCGCCAGCAGTATGAAAACGGGGGGATCCTACAATGAGCAGTTCTTC.

V usage is TRBV10-2 and J usage is TRBJ1-5; possible D gene TRBD1, 5 bases. Germline V gene sequence: CDR1 WSHSY, CDR2 SAAADI. There are 14 residues in the CDR3. Trimming took 2 bases from V and 7 from J, leaving 12 bases between them. CDR3 nucleotide sequence: TGCGCCAGCAGTGAGAGCGGGGGGGGACAGCCCCAGCATTTT. Protein: CASSESGGGQPQHF.

This chain uses TRBV18 with TRBJ2-1; D possibly corresponds to TRBD1 (5 bases). The CDR3 totals 14 residues. Germline CDR1 reads KGHSH; CDR2 reads LQKENI. Trimming pared 4 bases from V and 5 bases from J, leaving 12 bases between. CDR3 DNA sequence: TGTGCCAGCTCACTAGTGGACACGAACAATGAGCAGTTCTTC. Its translation: CASSLVDTNNEQFF.

This chain connects TRBV5-1 to TRBJ1-2; 12 nucleotides match TRBD1. V lost 2 bases to trimming and J lost 4 bases; unmatched junction nucleotides: 6. Germline CDR1 and CDR2: SGHRS and YFSETQ. The CDR3 is 16 amino acids. CDR3 sequence: CASSFPGTGGTYGYTF. For the CDR3, the DNA is TGCGCCAGCAGCTTCCCCGGGACAGGGGGCACCTATGGCTACACCTTC.

The J gene is TRBJ2-5, the V gene TRBV3-1 (or the pseudogene TRBV3-2); perhaps TRBD2 as D (5 bases). V dropped 4 bases and J dropped 1 base, with 13 bases sitting between them. CDR1 and CDR2 from the germline V gene are LGHDT and YNNKEL (reference sequence). This CDR3 comprises 15 residues. The CDR3 sequence: CASSRSGGPQETQYF. The CDR3 region has the DNA TGTGCCAGCAGCCGCTCAGGAGGTCCCCAAGAGACCCAGTACTTC.

V usage is TRBV6-5 and J usage is TRBJ2-1, with TRBD2 identical over 7 bases. CDR3 length: 14 amino acids. V shed 7 bases and J 9 bases; nucleotides not matched to a gene: 12. The germline V gene encodes CDR1 MNHEY and CDR2 SVGAGI. In DNA form, the CDR3 reads TGTGCCAGCAATGCGCGGGAGAGTTCTGGTGAGCAGTTCTTC. Translating it yields CASNARESSGEQFF.

The V and J genes are TRBV19 and TRBJ1-2; TRBD1 matches at 12 bases. The CDR3 has 17 amino acids. The V gene end was trimmed by 4 bases and the J gene end by 4 bases; junction bases not matched to a gene: 10. The germline V gene has CDR1 LNHDA and CDR2 SQIVND (reference sequence). This CDR3 reads CASSTQTGTGGGYGYTF. CDR3 bases: TGTGCCAGTAGTACTCAAACCGGGACAGGGGGCGGCTATGGCTACACCTTC.

This sequence joins TRBV3-1 (or the pseudogene TRBV3-2) and TRBJ2-3; D may be TRBD1 (5 bases). Germline V gene lookup returns CDR1 LGHDT and CDR2 YNNKEL (reference sequence). The CDR3 spans 16 residues. Deletions cut 0 bases from V and 6 bases from J, with 16 bases between. The CDR3, as DNA: TGTGCCAGCAGCCAAGAACGGCCAGGGTCTAGGGATACGCAGTATTTT. Its translation: CASSQERPGSRDTQYF.

The V and J genes are TRBV7-6 and TRBJ1-1; weak D call: TRBD1 (5 bases). This CDR3 is built from 13 residues. Looked up from germline, CDR1 is SGHVS and CDR2 is FNYEAQ. Trimming pared 7 bases from V and 3 bases from J, leaving 12 bases between. CDR3 region: CASKAGDDTEAFF. The CDR3 nucleotides are TGTGCCAGCAAAGCGGGGGACGACACTGAAGCTTTCTTT.

V usage is TRBV2 and J usage is TRBJ1-3, with 8 bases fitting TRBD1. Germline V gene sequence: CDR1 SNHLY, CDR2 FYNNEI. The CDR3 consists of 16 residues. After removal of 6 bases from V and 0 bases from J, the junction contained 7 bases not matched to a gene. The CDR3 sequence is CASRDSTGGSGNTIYF. CDR3 in DNA: TGTGCCAGCAGAGACTCTACAGGGGGCTCTGGAAACACCATATATTTT. Looking up the rest from reference TRBV2 and TRBJ1-3 gives the full variable domain: EPEVTQTPSHQVTQMGQEVILRCVPISNHLYFYWYRQILGQKVEFLVSFYNNEISEKSEIFDDQFSVERPDGSNFTLKIRSTKLEDSAMYFCASRDSTGGSGNTIYFGEGSWLTVV.

This rearrangement joins TRBV2 to TRBJ2-1; TRBD2 matches 8 bases. With 2 bases clipped from V and 5 bases from J, the junction kept 5 bases outside the gene matches. CDR3 length: 15 amino acids. CDR1 is SNHLY and CDR2 is FYNNEI in the germline V gene. The CDR3 nucleotides are TGTGCCAGCAGTGAATGGCGGGAGGTCGACAATGAGCAGTTCTTC. This encodes CASSEWREVDNEQFF.

This rearrangement joins TRBV9 to TRBJ2-6; D is unclear. The CDR3 runs to 15 residues. V dropped 2 bases and J dropped 0 bases, with 6 bases sitting between them. Germline values: CDR1 SGDLS, CDR2 YYNGEE. CDR3 loop: CASSVSSSGANVLTF. CDR3 DNA: TGTGCCAGCAGCGTCTCCAGCTCTGGGGCCAACGTCCTGACTTTC.

The V gene is TRBV5-4, the J gene TRBJ1-5, with unresolved D. This CDR3 region has 15 residues. Trimming removed 0 bases at V and 5 bases at J, with 12 bases between. Germline assignment: CDR1 SGHNT and CDR2 YYREEE (reference sequence). The CDR3 spells CASSLAGGQDQPQHF. CDR3 bases: TGTGCCAGCAGCTTGGCGGGAGGTCAAGATCAGCCCCAGCATTTT.

The chain uses TRBV14 and TRBJ2-7; D perhaps matches TRBD1 (6 bases). Trimming removed 4 bases from V and 2 bases from J, with 9 bases in between. The CDR3 is 13 amino acids. Germline CDR1 SGHDN, CDR2 FVKESK. DNA of the CDR3: TGTGCCAGCAGCCGGACAGCGACCTACGAGCAGTACTTC. Translated, it gives CASSRTATYEQYF.

This clone was picked up a small number of times. This CDR3 reads CASLTGEIYGYTF. CDR3 nucleotide sequence: TGTGCCTCTCTTACGGGGGAGATCTATGGCTACACCTTC. This sequence joins TRBV30 and TRBJ1-2; TRBD1 might be the D (5 bases). V was cut by 7 bases and J by 4 bases, with 16 bases left in between. The CDR3 has 13 residues. In germline, CDR1 is GTSNPN, CDR2 SVGIG (reference sequence).

This clone was picked up one time. This chain uses TRBV3-1 (or the pseudogene TRBV3-2) with TRBJ1-1; 9 nucleotides agree with TRBD1. The germline CDR1 and CDR2 sequences are LGHDT and YNNKEL (reference sequence). The CDR3 is 13 amino acids. The ends lost 6 bases at V and 4 bases at J; junction bases unmatched: 3. The CDR3 nucleotides are TGTGCCAGCAGGCGACAGGGGGGCACTGAAGCTTTCTTT. Protein sequence: CASRRQGGTEAFF.

V usage is TRBV7-8 and J usage is TRBJ2-7, with D tentatively TRBD2 (6 bases). The V end was cut by 3 bases, the J end by 6 bases, with 12 bases between. The CDR3 sequence is 13 residues long. Germline-derived CDR1 and CDR2 are SGHVS and FQNEAQ. CDR3 sequence reads: CASSFGTAGEQYF. DNA for the CDR3: TGTGCCAGCAGCTTCGGGACTGCCGGCGAGCAGTACTTC.

This clone was observed a few times. The chain is built from TRBV12-3 or TRBV12-4 and TRBJ1-5; D gene unclear. V shed 4 bases and J shed 4 bases, with 8 bases lying between them. This CDR3 has 13 amino acids. CDR3: CASSSGGNQPQHF. The CDR3, as DNA: TGTGCCAGCAGTTCCGGCGGGAATCAGCCCCAGCATTTT.

This chain connects TRBV28 to TRBJ2-7, with D perhaps TRBD2 (6 bases). Germline assignment: CDR1 MDHEN and CDR2 SYDVKM. Trimming took 8 bases from V and 3 from J, leaving 20 bases between them. The CDR3 spans 15 residues. The CDR3 spells CASHGFGGRNYEQYF. The CDR3 bases are TGTGCCAGCCACGGGTTCGGGGGAAGGAACTACGAGCAGTACTTC.

The rearrangement uses TRBV6-5 and TRBJ1-5, with unresolved D. Deletions cut 0 bases from V and 6 bases from J, with 12 bases between. The CDR3 runs 15 residues. The V gene's germline CDR1 is MNHEY and CDR2 SVGAGI. As DNA, the CDR3 is TGTGCCAGCAGTTACTCGTACCGGGAGAGTCAGCCCCAGCATTTT. Encoded protein: CASSYSYRESQPQHF.

CDR3 amino acids: CASSLFSGGAGYTF. The CDR3 DNA reads as TGTGCCAGCAGTTTGTTCTCGGGGGGCGCTGGCTACACCTTC. The chain joins TRBV28 to TRBJ1-2; TRBD1 might be the D (6 bases). Trimming cost V 3 bases and J 7 bases, with 15 bases left between them. Germline V gene data show CDR1 as MDHEN and CDR2 as SYDVKM. The CDR3 runs to 14 residues.

The CDR3 is CASSLREAVAGFYNEQFF. The CDR3 coding sequence is TGTGCCAGCAGCTTAAGGGAGGCGGTAGCGGGCTTTTACAATGAGCAGTTCTTC. The chain employs TRBV7-6 and TRBJ2-1, with 7 bases fitting TRBD2. Germline CDR1 is SGHVS and CDR2 is FNYEAQ. This CDR3 is 18 amino acids long. The junction had 14 bases not matched to a gene; V was cut back by 2 bases and J by 4 bases.